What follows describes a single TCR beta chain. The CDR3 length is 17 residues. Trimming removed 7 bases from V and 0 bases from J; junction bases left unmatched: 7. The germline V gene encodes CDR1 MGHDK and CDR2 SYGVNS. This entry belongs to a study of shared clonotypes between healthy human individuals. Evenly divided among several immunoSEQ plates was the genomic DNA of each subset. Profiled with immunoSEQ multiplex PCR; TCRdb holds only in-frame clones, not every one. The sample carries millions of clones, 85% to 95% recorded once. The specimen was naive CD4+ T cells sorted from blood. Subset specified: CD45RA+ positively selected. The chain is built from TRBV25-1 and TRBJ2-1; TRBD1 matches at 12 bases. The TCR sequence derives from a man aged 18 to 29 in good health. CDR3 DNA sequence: TGTGCCAGCAAGGGACAGGGGGCCTCGAGCTCCTACAATGAGCAGTTCTTC. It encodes CASKGQGASSSYNEQFF.